Sequencing of this T cell receptor beta chain was carried out in a study of CD8 T cells in ankylosing spondylitis. The study, taken as a whole, reports: A motif of 7 or 8 highly homologous TCR beta variants was seen as apparently characteristic of ankylosing spondylitis blood.

In its sample, this clonotype was seen a few times. Its target is not known. TCRdb reprocessed the 5' RACE reads with MiXCR, giving one entry per CDR3 protein. The table shows 200,000 to 250,000 distinct CDR3 sequences, with approximately 16% occurring only once. With 3 bases clipped from V and 4 bases from J, the junction kept 11 bases outside the gene matches. Germline CDR1 reads SEHNR; CDR2 reads FQNEAQ (reference sequence). There are 17 residues in the CDR3. The chain has TRBV7-9 and TRBJ2-3; 9 bases match TRBD2. This TCR was sampled from a male donor with ankylosing spondylitis. The sample was blood, either unsorted or a sorted T cell fraction (not recorded which). The DNA of the CDR3 is TGTGCCAGCAGCTTGTCGGCTAGCGGGACTTGGGCAGATACGCAGTATTTT. Protein sequence: CASSLSASGTWADTQYF. Drawing the rest from reference TRBV7-9 and TRBJ2-3, the complete variable domain is DTGVSQNPRHKITKRGQNVTFRCDPISEHNRLYWYRQTLGQGPEFLTYFQNEAQLEKSRLLSDRFSAERPKGSFSTLEIQRTEQGDSAMYLCASSLSASGTWADTQYFGPGTRLTVL.